This T cell receptor (beta chain) was documented in a study of blood T cell repertoires in COVID-19. V shed 2 bases and J shed 5 bases, with 15 bases lying between them. This CDR3 is built from 15 residues. CDR1 is SGHVS and CDR2 is FQNEAQ in the germline V gene. TCRdb's copy holds only in-frame clones and misses some; the assay was immunoSEQ multiplex PCR. The top ten hold 3.5% to 4.5% of the sample, which has approximately 290,000 clones, approximately 85% seen once. This clone was observed once. The source is a woman aged 30 to 39 who had recovered from COVID-19. V gene TRBV7-8 combines with J gene TRBJ1-1, with a weak D call TRBD1 (6 bases). Source material: PBMCs or T cells enriched from blood (not recorded which). CDR3 amino acids: CASSLTQGLSTEAFF. In nucleotides, the CDR3 is TGTGCCAGCAGCTTAACGCAGGGGCTATCAACTGAAGCTTTCTTT. The full variable domain, rest sourced from reference TRBV7-8 and TRBJ1-1, is GAGVSQSPRYKVAKRGQDVALRCDPISGHVSLFWYQQALGQGPEFLTYFQNEAQLDKSGLPSDRFFAERPEGSVSTLKIQRTQQEDSAVYLCASSLTQGLSTEAFFGQGTRLTVV.